The 8 T cell receptor beta chains given below trace back to one sample, sequenced in a study of blood T cell repertoires in COVID-19. Clones were sequenced by immunoSEQ multiplex PCR, and TCRdb holds only the in-frame ones, with some missing. Among 110,000 to 150,000 clones, about four fifths were seen once, and the ten largest hold around 5%. The sequenced material came from peripheral blood. All receptors derive from a woman in her 70s with COVID-19, enrolled during active disease.

The chain combines TRBV27 with TRBJ2-7, with 7 bases that match TRBD1. J was trimmed by 4 bases and V by 2 bases; bases with no gene match: 2. Germline V gene lookup returns CDR1 MNHEY and CDR2 SMNVEV (reference sequence). The CDR3 consists of 13 residues. Here the CDR3 DNA reads TGTGCCAGCAGTTTACTACAGGGGTACGAGCAGTACTTC. Its translation is CASSLLQGYEQYF.

The chain links TRBV6-5 to TRBJ1-1, with 9 bases fitting TRBD1. The ends lost 6 bases at V and 11 bases at J; junction bases unmatched: 10. This CDR3 region has 13 residues. Germline CDR1 reads MNHEY; CDR2 reads SVGAGI. The CDR3, as DNA: TGTGCCAGCAGCCCCCCTACAGGGGGCTCGGCTTTCTTT. The encoded protein is CASSPPTGGSAFF.

The chain combines TRBV6-5 with TRBJ2-1; 8 positions match TRBD2. V lost 6 bases and J lost 7; bases outside the gene matches: 11. There are 15 residues in the CDR3. Germline CDR1 and CDR2: MNHEY and SVGAGI. CDR3 in DNA: TGTGCCAGCAGACCCGAGGTAGCGGGGAGGAATGAGCAGTTCTTC. Its protein product is CASRPEVAGRNEQFF.

This chain joins TRBV7-3 and TRBJ2-5; the D gene is possibly TRBD1 (6 bases). Germline assignment: CDR1 SGHTA and CDR2 FQGTGA. V was shortened by 5 bases and J by 0 bases, with 10 bases between the two germline ends. This CDR3 contains 14 residues. The CDR3 is CASSRTGNQETQYF. CDR3 bases: TGTGCCAGCAGCAGAACAGGGAACCAAGAGACCCAGTACTTC.

The chain couples TRBV7-2 to TRBJ1-2; possible D gene TRBD1, 6 bases. Trimming stripped 3 bases from V and 8 bases from J, with 19 bases between. The CDR3 has 15 residues. The germline V gene encodes CDR1 SGHTA and CDR2 FQGNSA. The DNA of the CDR3 is TGTGCCAGCAGCTTTAGGGGGGGGTTAAGGGAGGGCTACACCTTC. Its protein is CASSFRGGLREGYTF.

The chain links TRBV5-5 to TRBJ2-7; the D is unclear. Germline V gene lookup returns CDR1 SGHKS and CDR2 YYEKEE (reference sequence). This CDR3 has 14 amino acids. V lost 2 bases and J lost 6, with 15 bases in between. In nucleotides, the CDR3 is TGTGCCAGCAGCTTAGGAACCCCAGGCGCCGAGCAGTACTTC. Encoded protein: CASSLGTPGAEQYF.

The genes are TRBV11-2 and TRBJ2-5; D is unclear. CDR1 SGHAT and CDR2 FQNNGV come from the germline V gene. There are 13 residues in the CDR3. The germline V and J ends were trimmed by 5 bases and 3 bases, with 10 bases remaining between them. The CDR3 sequence: CASSINSKETQYF. The CDR3, as DNA: TGTGCCAGCAGCATAAACTCCAAAGAGACCCAGTACTTC.

The chain has TRBV4-2 and TRBJ2-7; D perhaps matches TRBD2 (6 bases). V gave up 1 base and J gave up 9 bases, with 16 bases separating them. CDR1 is LGHNA and CDR2 is YNFKEQ in the germline V gene. CDR3 length equals 14 residues. The CDR3, as DNA: TGTGCCAGCAGCCAAGGTCAACCACCGGAGGGGCAGTACTTC. It specifies CASSQGQPPEGQYF.